Relative to its sample, the clone carrying this T cell receptor beta chain is medium-sized. Here immunoSEQ multiplex PCR was the method, and the copy in TCRdb shows in-frame clones only, minus some. The sample records about 36,000 clones, over 65% being singletons. The V end was cut by 4 bases, the J end by 2 bases, with 14 bases between. The CDR3 sequence is 15 residues long. Germline lookup yields CDR1 LGHNA and CDR2 YNFKEQ. The record originates from a study of blood T cell repertoires in COVID-19. As for the study in general: Nucleic acid was either cDNA or gDNA, and it came from T cells, B-cell-depleted T cells, or PBMCs.

Sequencing used peripheral blood. The gene calls are TRBV4-2 and TRBJ1-2; tentatively, D is TRBD1 (5 bases). The source is a man aged 60-69 years with active COVID-19. CDR3 DNA: TGTGCCAGCAGCCCCGGGGGGGGGACCAACTATGGCTACACCTTC. Its protein product is CASSPGGGTNYGYTF.